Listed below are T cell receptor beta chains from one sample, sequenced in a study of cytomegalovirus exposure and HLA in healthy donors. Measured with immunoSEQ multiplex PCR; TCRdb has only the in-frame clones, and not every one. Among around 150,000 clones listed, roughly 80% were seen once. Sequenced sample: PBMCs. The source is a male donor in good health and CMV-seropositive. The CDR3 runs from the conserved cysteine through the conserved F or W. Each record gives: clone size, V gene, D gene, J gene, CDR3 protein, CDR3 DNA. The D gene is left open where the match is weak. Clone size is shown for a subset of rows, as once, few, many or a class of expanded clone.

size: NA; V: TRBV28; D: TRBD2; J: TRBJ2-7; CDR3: CATLAGGPGEQYF; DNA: TGTGCCACCCTAGCGGGAGGGCCGGGTGAGCAGTACTTC
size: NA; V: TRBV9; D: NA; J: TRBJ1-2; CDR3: CASSVGEGNRGYTF; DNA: TGTGCCAGCAGCGTAGGGGAGGGAAATCGAGGCTACACCTTC
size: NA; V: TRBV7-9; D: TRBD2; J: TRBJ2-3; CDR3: CASSSPGLATDTQYF; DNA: TGTGCCAGCAGCTCCCCGGGACTAGCGACAGATACGCAGTATTTT
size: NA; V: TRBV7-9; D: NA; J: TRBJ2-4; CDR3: CASSFRGDTQNIQYF; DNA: TGTGCCAGCAGCTTTAGAGGGGACACCCAAAACATTCAGTACTTC
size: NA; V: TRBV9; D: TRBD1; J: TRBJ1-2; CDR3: CASSVGSTGPNYGYTF; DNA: TGTGCCAGCAGCGTAGGTTCGACAGGGCCCAACTATGGCTACACCTTC
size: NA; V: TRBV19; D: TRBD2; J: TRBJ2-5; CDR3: CASSSYRVAGMETQYF; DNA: TGTGCCAGTAGTTCCTACCGCGTAGCGGGGATGGAGACCCAGTACTTC
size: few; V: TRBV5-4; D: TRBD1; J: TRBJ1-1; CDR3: CASSLGSGGTEAFF; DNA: TGTGCCAGCAGCTTGGGCTCAGGGGGCACTGAAGCTTTCTTT
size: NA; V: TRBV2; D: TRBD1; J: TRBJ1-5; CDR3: CASREPGTGGGGQPQHF; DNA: TGTGCCAGCAGAGAACCCGGGACAGGGGGCGGAGGGCAGCCCCAGCATTTT
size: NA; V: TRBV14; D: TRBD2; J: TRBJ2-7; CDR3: CASSQDFWDGGYEQYF; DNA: TGTGCCAGCAGCCAAGATTTTTGGGACGGGGGGTACGAGCAGTACTTC
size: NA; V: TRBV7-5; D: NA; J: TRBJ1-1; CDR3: CARSLEHRETEAFF; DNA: TGTGCCAGAAGCTTAGAGCACAGAGAGACTGAAGCTTTCTTT
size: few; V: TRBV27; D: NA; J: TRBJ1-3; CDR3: CASSPGRMRQTLRGNTIYF; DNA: TGTGCCAGCAGTCCCGGTAGGATGAGACAAACCTTACGAGGAAACACCATATATTTT
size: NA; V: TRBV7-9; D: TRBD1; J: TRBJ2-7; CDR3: CASSLARGSYSYEQYF; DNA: TGTGCCAGCAGCTTAGCCAGGGGGTCGTACTCCTACGAGCAGTACTTC
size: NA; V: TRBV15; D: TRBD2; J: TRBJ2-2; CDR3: CATSRDLGLAGDKLFF; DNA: TGTGCCACCAGCAGAGATTTGGGGCTAGCGGGAGACAAGCTGTTTTTT
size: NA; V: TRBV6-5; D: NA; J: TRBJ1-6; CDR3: CASSYSDTLNSPLHF; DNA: TGTGCCAGCAGTTATTCGGACACCCTTAATTCACCCCTCCACTTT
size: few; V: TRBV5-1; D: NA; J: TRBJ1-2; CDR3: CASSESARAEGGYTF; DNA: TGCGCCAGCAGCGAGTCCGCCAGGGCGGAGGGTGGCTACACCTTC
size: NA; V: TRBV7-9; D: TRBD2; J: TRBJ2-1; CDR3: CASSLRGSSYNEQFF; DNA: TGTGCCAGCAGCTTGCGGGGGAGCTCCTACAATGAGCAGTTCTTC
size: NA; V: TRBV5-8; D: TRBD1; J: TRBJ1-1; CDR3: CASSGYRGKYTEAFF; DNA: TGTGCCAGCAGCGGATACAGGGGGAAGTACACTGAAGCTTTCTTT
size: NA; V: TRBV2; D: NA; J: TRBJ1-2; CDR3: CASSLTLDRPQDGYTF; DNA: TGTGCCAGCTCCCTTACCCTGGACAGACCACAGGATGGCTACACCTTC
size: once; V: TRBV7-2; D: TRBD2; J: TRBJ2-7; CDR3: CASSLEGSGRNEQYF; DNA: TGTGCCAGCAGCCTAGAGGGTAGCGGGAGGAACGAGCAGTACTTC
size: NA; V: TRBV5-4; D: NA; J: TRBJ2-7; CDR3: CASSQRQTYEQYF; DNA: TGTGCCAGCAGCCAGCGGCAGACCTACGAGCAGTACTTC
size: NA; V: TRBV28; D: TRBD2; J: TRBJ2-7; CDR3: CASNRDYTYEQYF; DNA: TGTGCCAGCAATAGGGACTATACCTACGAGCAGTACTTC
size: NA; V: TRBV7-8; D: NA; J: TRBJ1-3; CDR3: CASSLGGNTIYF; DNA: TGTGCCAGCAGCTTAGGAGGGAACACCATATATTTT
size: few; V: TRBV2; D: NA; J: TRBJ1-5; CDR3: CASSEQVIQPQHF; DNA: TGTGCCAGCAGTGAACAGGTCATTCAGCCCCAGCATTTT
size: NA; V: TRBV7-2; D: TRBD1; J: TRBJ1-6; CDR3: CASSLVGQGYSPLHF; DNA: TGTGCCAGCAGCTTAGTCGGACAGGGGTATTCACCCCTCCACTTT
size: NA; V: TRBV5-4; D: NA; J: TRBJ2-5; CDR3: CASSSTDQETQYF; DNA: TGTGCCAGCAGCTCGACTGACCAAGAGACCCAGTACTTC
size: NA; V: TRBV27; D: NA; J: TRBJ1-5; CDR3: CASSSTVGGIKNQPQHF; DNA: TGTGCCAGCAGTTCGACCGTGGGAGGTATCAAGAATCAGCCCCAGCATTTT
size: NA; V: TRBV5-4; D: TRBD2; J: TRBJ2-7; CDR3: CASSSSGGLWEQYF; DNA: TGTGCCAGCAGCTCTAGCGGGGGACTGTGGGAGCAGTACTTC
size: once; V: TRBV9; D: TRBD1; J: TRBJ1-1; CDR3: CASSVAVGTGGFNTEAFF; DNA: TGTGCCAGCAGCGTAGCTGTGGGGACAGGGGGCTTTAACACTGAAGCTTTCTTT
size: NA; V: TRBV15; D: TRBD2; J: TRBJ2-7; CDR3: CATSETGGGEQYF; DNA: TGTGCCACCAGCGAAACGGGGGGAGGCGAGCAGTACTTC
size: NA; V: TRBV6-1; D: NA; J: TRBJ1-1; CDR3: CASADRLGTEAFF; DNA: TGTGCCAGCGCCGACAGGCTGGGGACTGAAGCTTTCTTT
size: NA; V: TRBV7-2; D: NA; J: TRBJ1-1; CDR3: CASSLDRVNTEAFF; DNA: TGTGCCAGCAGCTTAGACAGAGTGAACACTGAAGCTTTCTTT